This T cell receptor (beta chain) is drawn from a study of identical twins. This clonotype was picked up many times. Its cognate antigen is unknown. Template switching added a universal primer site; cDNA carried unique molecular identifiers. TCRdb passed the 5' RACE reads through MiXCR, listing each CDR3 protein once. The sample includes 460,000 or so distinct CDR3 sequences, 12% to 15% of them seen just once. CDR3 length: 15 residues. Germline V CDR1 and CDR2: MGHRA, YSYEKL. V lost 0 bases, J lost 10 bases, and 16 bases lay in between. Each donor was a healthy Caucasian. Study conclusions and caveats: Insertions ran lower in abundant cord blood beta clonotypes, though not in memory repertoires. The models systematically underestimated how much out-of-frame TCR alpha was shared in monozygotic twins.

These same records also appear under a second study, on yellow fever vaccine responses in identical twins.

This receptor was obtained from a young woman in good health. Source material: CD4+ T cells sorted from blood. The chain links TRBV4-1 to TRBJ2-1; TRBD1 or TRBD2 may be the D gene (6 bases each). The CDR3 bases are TGCGCCAGCAGCCAAGACGGAGGGGGTACGCCCGAGCAGTTCTTC. It encodes CASSQDGGGTPEQFF.